This T cell receptor (beta chain) was retrieved from a study of blood T cell repertoires in COVID-19. Across the whole study: Nucleic acid was either cDNA or gDNA, and it came from T cells, B-cell-depleted T cells, or PBMCs.

Original handling: Quantification of nucleated cells was approximated via reference gene primer amplification. Sequencing used immunoSEQ multiplex PCR; TCRdb keeps in-frame clones, though not all of them. V, J and clone size derive from that table, while D and trimming were established from the DNA sequence. The table records roughly 100,000 clones, just under 85% of them present only once. V was clipped by 3 bases and J by 3 bases; unmatched bases: 3. The CDR3 contains 15 residues. The germline V gene encodes CDR1 KGHDR and CDR2 SFDVKD. Sequencing used peripheral blood. This TCR derives from a woman older than 75 with active or convalescent COVID-19. The J gene is TRBJ1-5, the V gene TRBV24-1, with 8 bases matching TRBD1. CDR3 sequence (DNA): TGTGCCACCAGTGATCACAGGGGGATCAATCAGCCCCAGCATTTT. Its translation: CATSDHRGINQPQHF.